The 19 T cell receptor beta chains in this list originate from one sample, sequenced in a study of tumor-infiltrating lymphocytes in oesophageal squamous cell carcinoma. A single record per CDR3 protein comes from TCRdb applying MiXCR to the PCR reads. The repertoire includes some 20,000 distinct CDR3 sequences, about 46% of them detected once, and 20% to 25% sits in the top ten. Sequenced sample: esophageal tumor tissue. These receptors were taken from a male donor with esophageal squamous cell carcinoma.

The chain combines TRBV11-2 with TRBJ1-1; unclear D gene. Trimming took 10 bases from V and 3 from J, leaving 15 bases between them. CDR1 and CDR2 (germline): SGHAT, FQNNGV. This CDR3 comprises 13 residues. CDR3 protein: CATKRLEDTEAFF. In nucleotides, the CDR3 is TGTGCCACCAAGCGCCTGGAGGACACTGAAGCTTTCTTT.

This clonotype was seen a few times. J is TRBJ2-3 and V is TRBV7-3; D uncertain. The CDR3 loop spans 13 amino acids. From germline, CDR1 is SGHTA and CDR2 FQGTGA. Trimming took 2 bases from V and 0 from J, leaving 3 bases between them. As DNA, the CDR3 is TGTGCCAGCAGCTTACCTAGCACAGATACGCAGTATTTT. This translates into CASSLPSTDTQYF. Full variable domain (remainder filled in from reference TRBV7-3 and TRBJ2-3): GAGVSQTPSNKVTEKGKYVELRCDPISGHTALYWYRQSLGQGPEFLIYFQGTGAADDSGLPNDRFFAVRPEGSVSTLKIQRTERGDSAVYLCASSLPSTDTQYFGPGTRLTVL.

V and J are TRBV7-2 and TRBJ1-5; 10 positions agree with TRBD1. This CDR3 is built from 15 residues. Germline V lookup: CDR1 SGHTA, CDR2 FQGNSA. The J segment lost 7 bases and the V segment lost 1 base, leaving 4 bases of the junction unmatched. The CDR3 nucleotides are TGTGCCAGCAGCTTAGTTGGGACAGGGGAGCAGCCCCAGCATTTT. This gives the protein CASSLVGTGEQPQHF.

This clonotype occurred once. The chain carries TRBV7-2 and TRBJ1-1, with unresolved D. CDR1 SGHTA and CDR2 FQGNSA come from the germline V gene. The CDR3 consists of 15 residues. Between the trimmed V and J ends, which lost 0 bases and 0 bases, there was a span of 8 bases. The CDR3 protein is CASSLAPRLNTEAFF. CDR3 sequence (DNA): TGTGCCAGCAGCTTAGCCCCCAGGTTGAACACTGAAGCTTTCTTT.

This rearrangement joins TRBV6-6 to TRBJ1-2, with 9 positions matching TRBD1. The CDR3 runs to 14 residues. V gave up 5 bases and J gave up 6 bases; unmatched junction bases: 7. The germline V gene encodes CDR1 MNHNY and CDR2 SVGAGI (reference sequence). The CDR3 DNA follows: TGTGCCAGCAGTAAGACCCGGGACAGGGATGGCTACACCTTC. Translation: CASSKTRDRDGYTF.

V and J are TRBV7-3 and TRBJ2-1; 7 bases line up with TRBD2. The germline gives CDR1 SGHTA, CDR2 FQGTGA. V lost 0 bases to trimming and J lost 6 bases; unmatched junction nucleotides: 5. The CDR3 contains 15 residues. CDR3 DNA: TGTGCCAGCAGCTTAACGCGGGAGCCTTTCAATGAGCAGTTCTTC. This translates into CASSLTREPFNEQFF.

J is TRBJ2-3 and V is TRBV7-2, with 13 bases fitting TRBD2. V was clipped by 6 bases and J by 6 bases; unmatched bases: 0. This CDR3 spans 13 amino acids. Germline loops: CDR1 SGHTA, CDR2 FQGNSA. CDR3 sequence reads: CASRLAGGDTQYF. The DNA of the CDR3 is TGTGCCAGCAGACTAGCGGGAGGGGATACGCAGTATTTT. Supplemented by reference TRBV7-2 and TRBJ2-3, the full variable domain reads GAGVSQSPSNKVTEKGKDVELRCDPISGHTALYWYRQSLGQGLEFLIYFQGNSAPDKSGLPSDRFSAERTGGSVSTLTIQRTQQEDSAVYLCASRLAGGDTQYFGPGTRLTVL.

Relative to its sample, this clonotype is medium-sized. The rearrangement joins TRBV6-1 to TRBJ2-1; the match to TRBD1 covers 9 bases. CDR3 length: 15 residues. Germline loops: CDR1 MNHNS, CDR2 SASEGT. Trimming cost V 5 bases and J 4 bases; bases outside gene matches: 6. The CDR3 protein is CASSRQGGIYNEQFF. CDR3 in DNA: TGTGCCAGCAGTCGACAGGGGGGGATTTACAATGAGCAGTTCTTC.

At least ten counts were recorded for this clonotype. The germline gene is not matched at one end of the junction; a read error may be the cause. The chain employs TRBV5-4 and TRBJ2-2, with D perhaps being TRBD1 or TRBD2 (6 bases each). The germline gives CDR1 SGHNT, CDR2 YYREEE (reference sequence). The CDR3 runs 15 residues. As DNA, the CDR3 is TGCGCCAGCAGCTTGGGGGGCGGCCTCCCCGGGGAGCTGTTTTTT. Its translation: CASSLGGGLPGELFF.

CDR3 bases: TGTGCCAGCAGCTCCACCCTCGGTGGGACAGGGACAGGAGGGGAGCAGTACTTC. Residues: CASSSTLGGTGTGGEQYF. This sequence joins TRBV7-6 and TRBJ2-4; 9 bases align to TRBD1. The CDR3 runs 18 residues. The V gene's germline CDR1 is SGHVS and CDR2 FNYEAQ. Trimming cost V 4 bases and J 13 bases; bases outside gene matches: 23.

This clonotype was recorded only once. The germline gene is not matched at one end of the junction; a read error may be the cause. The rearrangement joins TRBV7-2 to TRBJ2-6, with 10 positions matching TRBD1. There are 15 residues in the CDR3. CDR1 SGHTA and CDR2 FQGNSA come from the germline V gene. CDR3 DNA sequence: TGTGCCAGCAGCTCCGGACAGGGGGGAAATTCACCCCTCCACTTC. Protein sequence: CASSSGQGGNSPLHF.

This clonotype was counted many times. The chain uses TRBV5-1 and TRBJ2-5, with D perhaps TRBD1 (6 bases). This CDR3 is 15 amino acids long. The V end was cut by 4 bases, the J end by 2 bases, with 15 bases between. Germline V gene sequence: CDR1 SGHRS, CDR2 YFSETQ. The DNA for the CDR3 is TGCGCCAGCAGCATAGGACAGCTTAATCAAGAGACCCAGTACTTC. This encodes CASSIGQLNQETQYF.

This clonotype was detected ten times or more. The V and J genes are TRBV28 and TRBJ1-2; D call uncertain. Per germline, CDR1 MDHEN and CDR2 SYDVKM. This CDR3 has 11 amino acids. Trimming cost V 5 bases and J 8 bases, with 9 bases left between them. The CDR3 loop is CASSQTRGYTF. In nucleotides, the CDR3 is TGTGCCAGCAGTCAGACGAGGGGCTACACCTTC.

This chain joins TRBV7-2 and TRBJ2-5, with 7 bases that match TRBD1. The J call is uncertain, as TRBJ1-2 better fits the DNA end. This CDR3 has 14 amino acids. CDR1 and CDR2 from the germline V gene are SGHTA and FQGNSA. This CDR3 reads CASSSPGTAYGYTF. DNA of the CDR3: TGTGCCAGCAGCTCCCCCGGGACAGCCTATGGCTACACCTTC.

V is TRBV7-2 and J is TRBJ1-4, with D possibly TRBD1 on 5 matching bases. Trimming cost V 5 bases and J 8 bases, with 15 bases left between them. Germline V gives CDR1 SGHTA, CDR2 FQGNSA. This CDR3 region has 14 residues. The CDR3 region has the DNA TGTGCCAGCAGCGCCCAGGGTATTAAAGAAAAACTGTTTTTT. Amino acids: CASSAQGIKEKLFF.

In this sample, this clonotype turned up a few times. With a much larger clone just one base away, this may be a read error. V gene TRBV11-1 combines with J gene TRBJ2-5; maybe TRBD2 (5 bases). The CDR3 covers 16 residues. CDR1 and CDR2 (germline): SGHAT, FQDESV (reference sequence). In DNA, the CDR3 is TGTGCCAGCAGTTTAGGGAGCTACAGCTCCTACAATGAGCAGTACTTC. It encodes CASSLGSYSSYNEQYF.

This clonotype was detected only once. The chain recombines TRBV25-1 with TRBJ2-5; the D gene could be TRBD1 or TRBD2 (5 bases each). The assigned J gene may be wrong: the sequence end matches TRBJ2-1 better. The CDR3 contains 16 residues. Germline lookup yields CDR1 MGHDK and CDR2 SYGVNS. The CDR3 here is CASSEDFGPGQEEQFF. The CDR3, as DNA: TGTGCCAGCAGTGAAGACTTCGGCCCGGGGCAAGAAGAGCAGTTCTTC.

Comment on this clonotype: A much larger clone differs by one base, so this may be a read error. The chain uses TRBV6-4 and TRBJ2-7; tentative D call: TRBD2 (6 bases). The J call may be faulty, since TRBJ2-1 better matches the DNA end. Looked up from germline, CDR1 is MRHNA and CDR2 is SNTAGT. This CDR3 has 14 residues. The CDR3 nucleotides read TGTGCCGGCAGTGGGGACCCTAGCGCGGGTGAGCAGTTCTTC. Its translation: CAGSGDPSAGEQFF.

The chain recombines TRBV7-6 with TRBJ2-5; D tentatively reads TRBD1 or TRBD2 (5 bases each). Germline V gene data show CDR1 as SGHVS and CDR2 as FNYEAQ. The CDR3 runs to 14 residues. V shed 8 bases and J shed 1 base, with 14 bases lying between them. This chain's CDR3 is CASGLGQSQETQYF. The DNA of the CDR3 is TGTGCCAGCGGACTTGGACAATCCCAAGAGACCCAGTACTTC.